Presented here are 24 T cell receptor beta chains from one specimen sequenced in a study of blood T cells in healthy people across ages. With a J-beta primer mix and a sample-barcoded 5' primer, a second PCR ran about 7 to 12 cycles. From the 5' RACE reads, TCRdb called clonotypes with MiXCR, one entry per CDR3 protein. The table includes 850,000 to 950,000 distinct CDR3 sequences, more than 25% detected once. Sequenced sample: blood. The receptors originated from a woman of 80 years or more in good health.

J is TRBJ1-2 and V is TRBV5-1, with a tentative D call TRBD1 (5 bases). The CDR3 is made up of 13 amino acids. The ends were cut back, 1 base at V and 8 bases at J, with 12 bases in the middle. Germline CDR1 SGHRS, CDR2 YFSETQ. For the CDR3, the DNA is TGCGCCAGCAGCTTGCCCGGGGCCGAGGGCTACACCTTC. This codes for CASSLPGAEGYTF.

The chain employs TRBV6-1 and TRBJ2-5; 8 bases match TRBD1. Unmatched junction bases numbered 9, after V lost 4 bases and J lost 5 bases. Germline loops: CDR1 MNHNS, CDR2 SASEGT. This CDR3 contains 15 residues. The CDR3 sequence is CASSGSSGGDETQYF. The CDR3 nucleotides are TGTGCCAGCAGTGGTTCGTCAGGGGGCGACGAGACCCAGTACTTC.

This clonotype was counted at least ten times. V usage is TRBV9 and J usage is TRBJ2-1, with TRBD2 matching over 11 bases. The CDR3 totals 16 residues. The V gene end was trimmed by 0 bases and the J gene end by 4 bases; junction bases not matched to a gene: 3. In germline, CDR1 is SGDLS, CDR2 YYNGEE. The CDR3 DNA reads TGTGCCAGCAGCGTAGGGCCTAGCGGGGGGTACAATGAGCAGTTCTTC. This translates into CASSVGPSGGYNEQFF.

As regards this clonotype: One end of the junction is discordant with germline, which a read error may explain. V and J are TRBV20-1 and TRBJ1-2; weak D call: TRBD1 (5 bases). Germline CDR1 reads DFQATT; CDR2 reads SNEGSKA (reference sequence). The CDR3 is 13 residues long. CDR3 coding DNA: TGCAGTGTTAGAAGGGACCGAGACTATGGCTACACCTTC. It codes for CSVRRDRDYGYTF.

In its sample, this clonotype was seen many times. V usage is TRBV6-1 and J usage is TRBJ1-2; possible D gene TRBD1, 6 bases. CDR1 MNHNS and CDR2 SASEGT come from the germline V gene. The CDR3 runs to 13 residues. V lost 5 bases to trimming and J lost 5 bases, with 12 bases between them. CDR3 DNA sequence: TGTGCCAGCAGTCCGGGACACCGTTATGGCTACACCTTC. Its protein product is CASSPGHRYGYTF.

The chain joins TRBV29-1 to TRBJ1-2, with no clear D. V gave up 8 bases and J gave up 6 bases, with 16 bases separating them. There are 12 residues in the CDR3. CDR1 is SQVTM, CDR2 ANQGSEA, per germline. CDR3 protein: CSTEGPTDGYTF. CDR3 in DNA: TGCAGCACGGAAGGGCCGACGGATGGCTACACCTTC. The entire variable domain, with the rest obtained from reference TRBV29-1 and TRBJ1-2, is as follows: SAVISQKPSRDICQRGTSLTIQCQVDSQVTMMFWYRQQPGQSLTLIATANQGSEATYESGFVIDKFPISRPNLTFSTLTVSNMSPEDSSIYLCSTEGPTDGYTFGSGTRLTVV.

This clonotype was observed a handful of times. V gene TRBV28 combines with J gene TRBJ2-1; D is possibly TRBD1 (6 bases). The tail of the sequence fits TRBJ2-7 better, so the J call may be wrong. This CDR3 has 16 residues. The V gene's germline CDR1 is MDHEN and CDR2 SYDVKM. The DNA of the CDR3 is TGTGCCAGCAGTATCCCCACAGGGACGGAATACAATGAGCAGTACTTC. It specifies CASSIPTGTEYNEQYF.

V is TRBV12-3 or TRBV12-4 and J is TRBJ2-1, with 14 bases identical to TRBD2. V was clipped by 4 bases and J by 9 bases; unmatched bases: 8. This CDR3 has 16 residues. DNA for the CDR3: TGTGCCAGCAGTTCTCAGACTAGCGGGAGGGCGGGTGAGCAGTTCTTC. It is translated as CASSSQTSGRAGEQFF.

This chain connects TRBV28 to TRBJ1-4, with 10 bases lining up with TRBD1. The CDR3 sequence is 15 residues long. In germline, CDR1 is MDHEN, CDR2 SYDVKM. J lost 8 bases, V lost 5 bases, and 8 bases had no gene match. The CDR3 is CASSTTGGVSEKLFF. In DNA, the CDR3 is TGTGCCAGCAGTACGACAGGGGGCGTCTCCGAAAAACTGTTTTTT.

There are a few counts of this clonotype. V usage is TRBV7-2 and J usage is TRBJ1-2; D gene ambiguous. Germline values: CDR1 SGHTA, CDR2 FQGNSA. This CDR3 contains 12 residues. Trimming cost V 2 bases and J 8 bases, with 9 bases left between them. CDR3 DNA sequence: TGTGCCAGCAGCTTACGATACTCGGGCTACACCTTC. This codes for CASSLRYSGYTF.

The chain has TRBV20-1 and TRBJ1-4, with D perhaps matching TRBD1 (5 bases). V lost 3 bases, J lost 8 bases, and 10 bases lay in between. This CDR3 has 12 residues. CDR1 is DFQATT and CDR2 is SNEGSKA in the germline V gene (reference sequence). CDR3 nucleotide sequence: TGCAGTGCTAGCTACGGGGACGAAAAACTGTTTTTT. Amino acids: CSASYGDEKLFF.

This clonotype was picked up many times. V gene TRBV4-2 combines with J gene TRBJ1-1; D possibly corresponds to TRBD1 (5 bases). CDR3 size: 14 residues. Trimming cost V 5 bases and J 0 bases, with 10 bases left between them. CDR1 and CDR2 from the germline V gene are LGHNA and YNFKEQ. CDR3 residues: CASSAGLLNTEAFF. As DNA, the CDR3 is TGTGCCAGCAGCGCGGGACTGTTGAACACTGAAGCTTTCTTT.

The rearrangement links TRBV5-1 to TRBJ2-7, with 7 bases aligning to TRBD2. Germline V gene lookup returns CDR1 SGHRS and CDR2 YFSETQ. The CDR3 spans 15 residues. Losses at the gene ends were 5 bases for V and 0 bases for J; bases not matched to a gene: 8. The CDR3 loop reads CASSFSGESSYEQYF. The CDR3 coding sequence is TGCGCCAGCAGTTTCAGCGGGGAAAGCTCCTACGAGCAGTACTTC.

DNA of the CDR3: TGCAGCGTTGAAGCTCAGGGTAACACTGAAGCTTTCTTT. Amino acid sequence: CSVEAQGNTEAFF. This chain links TRBV29-1 with TRBJ1-1; possible D gene TRBD1, 5 bases. CDR1 is SQVTM and CDR2 is ANQGSEA in the germline V gene. The CDR3 runs to 13 residues. V was pared by 1 base and J by 2 bases, with 8 bases between.

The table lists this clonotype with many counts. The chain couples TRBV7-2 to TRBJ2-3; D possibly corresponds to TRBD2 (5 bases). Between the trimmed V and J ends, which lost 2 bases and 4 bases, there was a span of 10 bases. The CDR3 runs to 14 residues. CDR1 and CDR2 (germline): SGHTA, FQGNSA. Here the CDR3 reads CASSLLSGADTQYF. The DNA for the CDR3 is TGTGCCAGCAGCTTATTGAGCGGCGCAGATACGCAGTATTTT.

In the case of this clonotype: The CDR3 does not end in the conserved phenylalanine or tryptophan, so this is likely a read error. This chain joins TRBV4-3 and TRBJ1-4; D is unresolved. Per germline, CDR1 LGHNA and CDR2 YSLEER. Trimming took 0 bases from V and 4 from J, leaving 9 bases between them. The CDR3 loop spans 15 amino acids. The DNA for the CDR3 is TGCGCCAGCAGCCAAGATCTGGATGATAATGAAAAACTGTTTTTA. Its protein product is CASSQDLDDNEKLFL.

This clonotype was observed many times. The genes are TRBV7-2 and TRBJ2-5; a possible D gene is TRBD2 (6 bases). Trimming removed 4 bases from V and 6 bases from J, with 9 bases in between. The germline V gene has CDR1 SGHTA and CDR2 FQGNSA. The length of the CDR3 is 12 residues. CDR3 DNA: TGTGCCAGCAGCTCCGGGGGTCAGACCCAGTACTTC. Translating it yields CASSSGGQTQYF. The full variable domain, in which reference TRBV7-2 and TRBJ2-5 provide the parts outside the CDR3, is GAGVSQSPSNKVTEKGKDVELRCDPISGHTALYWYRQSLGQGLEFLIYFQGNSAPDKSGLPSDRFSAERTGGSVSTLTIQRTQQEDSAVYLCASSSGGQTQYFGPGTRLLVL.

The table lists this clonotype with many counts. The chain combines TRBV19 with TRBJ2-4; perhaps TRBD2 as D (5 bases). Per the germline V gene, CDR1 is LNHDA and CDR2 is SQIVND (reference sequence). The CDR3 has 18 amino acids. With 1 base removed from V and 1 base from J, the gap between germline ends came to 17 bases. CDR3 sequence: CASSIGHRGNRAKNIQYF. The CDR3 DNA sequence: TGTGCCAGTAGTATAGGCCACCGGGGTAATCGGGCCAAAAACATTCAGTACTTC.

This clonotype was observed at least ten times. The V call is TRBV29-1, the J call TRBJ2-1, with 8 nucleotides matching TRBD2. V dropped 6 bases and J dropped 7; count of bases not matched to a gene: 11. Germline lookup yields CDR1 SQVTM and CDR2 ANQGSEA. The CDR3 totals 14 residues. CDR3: CSVPGGGSWNEQFF. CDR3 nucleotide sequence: TGCAGCGTCCCCGGGGGGGGGAGTTGGAATGAGCAGTTCTTC.

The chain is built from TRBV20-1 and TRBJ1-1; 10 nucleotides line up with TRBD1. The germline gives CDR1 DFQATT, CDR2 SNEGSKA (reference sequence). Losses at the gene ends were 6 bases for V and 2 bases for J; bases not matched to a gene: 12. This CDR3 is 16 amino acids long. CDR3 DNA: TGCAGTGCCTTACCCGGGACAGGGGCCGTCAACACTGAAGCTTTCTTT. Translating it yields CSALPGTGAVNTEAFF.

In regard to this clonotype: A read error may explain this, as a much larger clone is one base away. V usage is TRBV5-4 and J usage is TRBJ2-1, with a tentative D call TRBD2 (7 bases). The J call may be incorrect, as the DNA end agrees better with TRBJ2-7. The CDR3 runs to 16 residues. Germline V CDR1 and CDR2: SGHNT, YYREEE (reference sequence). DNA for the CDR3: TGTGCCAGCAGCTTGGTCGGCGCGGGGGCCTACAATGAGCAGTACTTC. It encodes CASSLVGAGAYNEQYF.

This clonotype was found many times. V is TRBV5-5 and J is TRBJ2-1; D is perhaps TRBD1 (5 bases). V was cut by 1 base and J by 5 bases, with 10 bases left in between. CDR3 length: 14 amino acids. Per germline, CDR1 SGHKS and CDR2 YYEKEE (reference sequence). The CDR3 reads CASSLWGRNNEQFF. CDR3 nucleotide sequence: TGTGCCAGCAGCTTGTGGGGCAGAAACAATGAGCAGTTCTTC. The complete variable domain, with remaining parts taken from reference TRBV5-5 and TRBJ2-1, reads DAGVTQSPTHLIKTRGQQVTLRCSPISGHKSVSWYQQVLGQGPQFIFQYYEKEERGRGNFPDRFSARQFPNYSSELNVNALLLGDSALYLCASSLWGRNNEQFFGPGTRLTVL.

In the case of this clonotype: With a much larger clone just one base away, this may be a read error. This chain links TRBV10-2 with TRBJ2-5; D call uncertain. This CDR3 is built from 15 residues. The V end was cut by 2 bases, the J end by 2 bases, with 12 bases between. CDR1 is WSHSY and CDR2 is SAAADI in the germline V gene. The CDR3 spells CASSEGQTRQETQYF. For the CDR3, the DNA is TGCGCCAGCAGTGAGGGCCAGACGCGTCAAGAGACCCAGTACTTC.

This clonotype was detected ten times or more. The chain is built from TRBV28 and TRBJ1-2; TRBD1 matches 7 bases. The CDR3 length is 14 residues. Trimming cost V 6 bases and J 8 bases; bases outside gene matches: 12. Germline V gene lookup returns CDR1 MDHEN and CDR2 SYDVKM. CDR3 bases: TGTGCCAGCAGCTCTCCCTCACAGGGGCAGGGCTACACCTTC. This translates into CASSSPSQGQGYTF.